These T cell receptor beta chains were read from a single sample in a study of beta chain features in type 1 diabetes. Generated by immunoSEQ multiplex PCR, the TCRdb table keeps only in-frame clones and is missing some. Here the sample spans around 310,000 clones, about 13% being singletons. Sequenced: naive CD4+ T cells from blood. The receptors were sampled from a woman under 30 with type 1 diabetes. The CDR3 runs from the conserved cysteine through the conserved F or W. A D gene is named only where the DNA matches it firmly. Clone size is given for some rows only: seen once, a few or many times, or a class if the clone is expanded.

j_call	v_call	d_call	clone_size	cdr3_aa	cdr3_nt
TRBJ1-4	TRBV5-1	TRBD1	NA	CASSSDRGMEKLFF	TGCGCCAGCAGCTCTGACAGGGGAATGGAAAAACTGTTTTTT
TRBJ2-1	TRBV11-2	TRBD2	few	CASSSISGNYNEQFF	TGTGCCAGCAGCTCGATTAGCGGGAACTACAATGAGCAGTTCTTC
TRBJ1-2	TRBV5-4	TRBD1	few	CASSSQGDNYGYTF	TGTGCCAGCAGCTCCCAGGGGGATAACTATGGCTACACCTTC
TRBJ2-1	TRBV6-5	TRBD2	few	CASSYLAGGGYEQFF	TGTGCCAGCAGTTACCTGGCGGGAGGTGGTTATGAGCAGTTCTTC
TRBJ2-1	TRBV19	TRBD2	few	CASSGRTSGNHEQFF	TGTGCCAGTAGTGGCCGGACTAGCGGGAACCATGAGCAGTTCTTC
TRBJ2-7	TRBV7-2	TRBD2	few	CASSLVTSGGLEQYF	TGTGCCAGCAGCTTAGTGACTAGCGGGGGCCTTGAGCAGTACTTC
TRBJ2-5	TRBV5-1	NA	few	CASRAGQETQYF	TGCGCCAGCCGGGCAGGGCAAGAGACCCAGTACTTC
TRBJ1-1	TRBV5-1	NA	few	CASSLAWPANTEAFF	TGCGCCAGCAGCTTGGCCTGGCCCGCGAACACTGAAGCTTTCTTT
TRBJ2-3	TRBV2	TRBD1	NA	CASTRDSDDTQYF	TGTGCCAGCACCCGGGACAGTGACGATACGCAGTATTTT
TRBJ1-1	TRBV4-3	TRBD1	NA	CASRLQGATEAFF	TGCGCCAGCAGACTACAGGGGGCAACTGAAGCTTTCTTT
TRBJ2-1	TRBV27	TRBD2	few	CASSLSASGKYEQFF	TGTGCCAGCAGTTTATCGGCTAGCGGGAAATATGAGCAGTTCTTC
TRBJ2-7	TRBV29-1	TRBD1	few	CSVGGGTYEQYF	TGCAGCGTTGGAGGGGGCACCTACGAGCAGTACTTC
TRBJ2-1	TRBV30	NA	few	CAWRRWEGVGEQFF	TGTGCCTGGAGGAGGTGGGAGGGGGTCGGTGAGCAGTTCTTC
TRBJ1-1	TRBV6-6	NA	NA	CASSYQSNTEAFF	TGTGCCAGCAGTTATCAGTCGAACACTGAAGCTTTCTTT
TRBJ1-5	TRBV15	TRBD1	NA	CATSRARQGVVVQPQHF	TGTGCCACCAGCAGGGCTAGACAGGGGGTCGTAGTTCAGCCCCAGCATTTT
TRBJ1-1	TRBV28	NA	NA	CASSLVQGTEAFF	TGTGCCAGCAGTTTGGTACAGGGCACTGAAGCTTTCTTT
TRBJ1-2	TRBV19	TRBD1	few	CASSRGQDYGYTF	TGTGCCAGTAGCAGAGGACAGGACTATGGCTACACCTTC
TRBJ2-3	TRBV5-1	TRBD1	NA	CASSRGQGSSDTQYF	TGCGCCAGCAGCAGGGGACAGGGGAGTTCAGATACGCAGTATTTT
TRBJ2-5	TRBV4-2	NA	few	CASSQSSTSQETQYF	TGTGCCAGCAGCCAATCTAGTACCTCCCAAGAGACCCAGTACTTC
TRBJ1-2	TRBV13	TRBD1	NA	CASSSSPGQGVYGYTF	TGTGCCAGCAGCTCTTCCCCGGGACAGGGGGTCTATGGCTACACCTTC
TRBJ2-4	TRBV6-5	NA	few	CASQAPILAKNIQYF	TGTGCCAGCCAGGCCCCGATACTAGCCAAAAACATTCAGTACTTC
TRBJ1-2	TRBV27	TRBD1	NA	CASSRWDRGNYGYTF	TGTGCCAGCAGTCGATGGGACAGGGGAAACTATGGCTACACCTTC
TRBJ1-1	TRBV5-4	NA	NA	CASSLNIYTEAFF	TGTGCCAGCAGCCTGAACATCTACACTGAAGCTTTCTTT
TRBJ2-1	TRBV5-1	TRBD1	NA	CASSPGQPSYNEQFF	TGCGCCAGCAGCCCGGGACAGCCCTCCTACAATGAGCAGTTCTTC
TRBJ2-7	TRBV5-1	NA	few	CASSLGFTSSYEQYF	TGCGCCAGCAGCTTGGGATTTACGAGCTCCTACGAGCAGTACTTC
TRBJ1-5	TRBV19	TRBD1	NA	CASSIRAGGSDQPQHF	TGTGCCAGTAGTATAAGGGCAGGGGGGTCGGATCAGCCCCAGCATTTT
TRBJ1-2	TRBV18	TRBD1	NA	CASSRSGTGLDYGYTF	TGTGCCAGCTCACGATCTGGGACAGGGCTTGACTATGGCTACACCTTC
TRBJ2-1	TRBV11-2	TRBD2	NA	CASSLAGTRVNEQFF	TGTGCCAGCAGCTTAGCCGGGACTAGGGTGAATGAGCAGTTCTTC
TRBJ1-1	TRBV5-1	NA	few	CASSLVGTTEAFF	TGCGCCAGCAGCTTGGTGGGCACGACTGAAGCTTTCTTT
TRBJ2-3	TRBV7-2	TRBD2	many	CASSLSGGTDTQYF	TGTGCCAGCAGCTTAAGCGGGGGCACAGATACGCAGTATTTT
TRBJ2-2	TRBV7-9	NA	few	CASSLWDTNTGELFF	TGTGCCAGCAGCTTATGGGACACCAACACCGGGGAGCTGTTTTTT
TRBJ1-2	TRBV2	NA	few	CASSVMGSQSAGYTF	TGTGCCAGCAGTGTCATGGGCAGCCAGTCTGCAGGGTACACCTTC
TRBJ2-5	TRBV6-6	NA	few	CASGTSSLETQYF	TGTGCCAGCGGAACTAGTTCGCTGGAGACCCAGTACTTC
TRBJ1-3	TRBV7-9	TRBD1	once	CASSQGQGPSGNTIYF	TGTGCCAGCAGCCAGGGACAGGGGCCTTCTGGAAACACCATATATTTT
TRBJ2-5	TRBV18	NA	NA	CASSPQGGETQYF	TGTGCCAGCTCACCCCAGGGCGGAGAGACCCAGTACTTC
TRBJ2-7	TRBV28	NA	NA	CASSLSSGTSYEQYF	TGTGCCAGCAGTTTATCCAGCGGAACCTCCTACGAGCAGTACTTC
TRBJ2-1	TRBV6-5	TRBD1	NA	CASSYSRGHNEQFF	TGTGCCAGCAGTTATTCCAGGGGGCACAATGAGCAGTTCTTC
TRBJ2-7	TRBV6-5	NA	few	CASSYSGVGAYEQYF	TGTGCCAGCAGTTACTCGGGTGTCGGAGCTTACGAGCAGTACTTC
TRBJ1-1	TRBV19	TRBD1	NA	CASSARGLRDTEAFF	TGTGCCAGTAGTGCCAGGGGGCTCAGGGATACTGAAGCTTTCTTT
TRBJ1-2	TRBV18	NA	few	CASSPVYGTSDGYTF	TGTGCCAGCTCACCGGTATATGGGACTTCGGATGGCTACACCTTC
TRBJ2-1	TRBV11-2	TRBD1	NA	CASSSLTGSSYNEQFF	TGTGCCAGCAGCTCCCTGACAGGGAGCTCCTACAATGAGCAGTTCTTC
TRBJ2-1	TRBV12-5	NA	NA	CASGSPDEQFF	TGTGCTAGTGGTTCCCCGGATGAGCAGTTCTTC
TRBJ2-2	TRBV28	NA	few	CASSLNWDRELFF	TGTGCCAGCAGTTTAAATTGGGACAGGGAGCTGTTTTTT
TRBJ2-3	TRBV29-1	TRBD2	NA	CSVGRREGADTQYF	TGCAGCGTTGGGCGGCGGGAGGGGGCAGATACGCAGTATTTT
TRBJ2-7	TRBV10-3	TRBD2	few	CAISELFRDYNRYEQYF	TGTGCCATCAGTGAGCTCTTCCGGGACTATAACCGCTACGAGCAGTACTTC
TRBJ1-4	TRBV4-1	NA	once	CASSQVAGAGEKLFF	TGCGCCAGCAGCCAAGTTGCAGGGGCTGGGGAAAAACTGTTTTTT
TRBJ1-2	TRBV4-3	NA	NA	CASSQDGSSYGYTF	TGCGCCAGCAGCCAAGATGGTAGCTCCTATGGCTACACCTTC
TRBJ2-1	TRBV15	NA	many	CATNRAVNNEQFF	TGTGCCACCAACAGGGCTGTGAACAATGAGCAGTTCTTC
TRBJ1-5	TRBV19	NA	NA	CASGQSSNQPQHF	TGTGCCAGTGGACAGAGTTCCAATCAGCCCCAGCATTTT
TRBJ1-2	TRBV10-3	TRBD1	NA	CAISEGGQDYGYTF	TGTGCCATCAGTGAAGGGGGACAGGACTATGGCTACACCTTC
TRBJ2-3	TRBV19	TRBD2	few	CASTGPSSGAFTDTQYF	TGTGCCAGTACCGGCCCGTCGAGCGGGGCCTTCACAGATACGCAGTATTTT